These 6 T cell receptor beta chains originate from one sample sequenced in a study of CXCR3-negative and CXCR3-positive naive CD8 T cells. Points from the study as a whole: For CXCR3-positive naive cells, TRB CDR3s were more hydrophobic than those of CXCR3-negative naive cells.

No antigens are known for them. 5' RACE that incorporated UMI labels was used to prepare the TRB cDNA libraries. For each CDR3 protein, TCRdb gives one entry from its re-call of the 5' RACE reads, without DNA. Its table lists some 150,000 distinct CDR3 sequences. Source material: naive CXCR3+ CD8+ T cells from blood. The sample's subset: CD45RO-CCR7+CD27+CD95- naive CD8+ T cells expressing CXCR3 (TNR3+). The source of these receptors is a human donor in good health. Some clones in this sample may be carry-over from other donors' samples.

The rearrangement uses TRBV30 and TRBJ2-1; the D call from TCRdb, TRBD2, cannot be confirmed without DNA. Looked up from germline, CDR1 is GTSNPN and CDR2 is SVGIG (reference sequence). The CDR3 runs to 14 residues. Here the CDR3 reads CAWMSGGGANEQFF.

V and J are TRBV13 and TRBJ1-1; TCRdb picks TRBD1, but there is no DNA to check that call. CDR3 length: 15 residues. Looked up from germline, CDR1 is PRHDT and CDR2 is FYEKMQ (reference sequence). The CDR3 here is CASSSRQVMNTEAFF.

The chain recombines TRBV10-3 with TRBJ2-7; checking the TCRdb D call of TRBD1 is not possible without DNA. CDR1 and CDR2 (germline): ENHRY, SYGVKD. This CDR3 region has 15 residues. CDR3 sequence: CAISVRMTGRDEQYF.

The rearrangement uses TRBV29-1 and TRBJ2-2. The germline V gene has CDR1 SQVTM and CDR2 ANQGSEA. The CDR3 is 13 amino acids. CDR3 loop: CSVSGANTGELFF.

The rearrangement uses TRBV12-3 or TRBV12-4 and TRBJ1-2; with no DNA, the TCRdb D assignment of TRBD1 cannot be verified. The CDR3 covers 15 residues. The CDR3 region is CASTPSGGRSYGYTF.

The chain has TRBV7-8 and TRBJ2-2. Germline CDR1 is SGHVS and CDR2 is FQNEAQ. The CDR3 spans 15 residues. The CDR3 loop is CASNNVGWNTGELFF.